This T cell receptor beta chain emerged from a study of Tregs in tolerant kidney transplant recipients. Assay used: immunoSEQ multiplex PCR; TCRdb lists only in-frame clones, some missing. The sample records tens of thousands of clones, about 90% being singletons. CDR1 and CDR2 (germline): SGHNT, YYREEE (reference sequence). The CDR3 contains 13 residues. The V gene end was trimmed by 5 bases and the J gene end by 3 bases; junction bases not matched to a gene: 0. Recipients received nonmyeloablative bone marrow transplants from related graft donors, with transient mixed chimerism. A note on this clone: Its antigen is not identified.

Study conclusions and caveats: Validation in larger populations is needed because few patients were studied. No direct test of biological reproducibility was done here.

The sequences come from CD4+ T cells from blood (PBMCs), collected 6 months after the transplant. This rearrangement joins TRBV5-4 to TRBJ2-5, with 11 bases aligning to TRBD2. This sequence originates from a human patient who received a combined kidney and bone marrow transplant. Some T cells may have originated in the graft donor. CDR3 sequence (DNA): TGTGCCAGCAGACTAGCGGGGGAAGAGACCCAGTACTTC. Its translation: CASRLAGEETQYF.